This passage covers 18 T cell receptor beta chains from one sample sequenced in a study of tumor-infiltrating lymphocytes in primary liver carcinoma. With approximately 500 ng total RNA as template and a constant-region primer, TCR beta cDNA was made. TCR beta libraries came from three nested multiplex PCR rounds using slightly modified ARM-PCR. The two initial PCR rounds, roughly 10 cycles each, used TRBV1-TRBV30 forward and C-beta reverse primers. Using its own MiXCR run on the multiplex PCR reads, TCRdb lists one record per CDR3 protein. The sample comprises about 120,000 distinct CDR3 sequences, around two thirds of which are singletons, and over 6.5% rests with the top ten. Co-extraction of RNA and DNA was performed on about 18-33 mg of unsorted bulk tissue. The sequencing sample was made of tumor-adjacent normal liver tissue. The receptor source for this set is a woman between 55 and 75 years old with primary liver carcinoma and hepatitis B virus infection.

The J gene is TRBJ1-1, the V gene TRBV5-1; TRBD1 matches at 10 bases. The CDR3 totals 20 residues. J gave up 0 bases and V 4 bases, and 18 bases lay outside the gene matches. Germline CDR1 is SGHRS and CDR2 is YFSETQ. The CDR3 DNA follows: TGCGCCAGCAGCCTCGGAGGGATATGGGACAGGGGACCCGTGAACACTGAAGCTTTCTTT. Protein: CASSLGGIWDRGPVNTEAFF.

For the CDR3, the DNA is TGCGCCAACAACTTGGAAGGGAGGGCAGAGACCCAGTACTTC. Translated, it gives CANNLEGRAETQYF. This chain uses TRBV5-1 with TRBJ2-5; 7 bases agree with TRBD2. CDR3 size: 14 residues. Germline CDR1 reads SGHRS; CDR2 reads YFSETQ. Trimming cost V 9 bases and J 4 bases; bases outside gene matches: 12.

Of note for this clonotype: A read error may be the cause here, since a much bigger clone is one base away. This chain connects TRBV13 to TRBJ2-7, with D possibly being TRBD2 (6 bases). The CDR3 spans 14 residues. The germline V gene encodes CDR1 PRHDT and CDR2 FYEKMQ (reference sequence). The CDR3 nucleotides are TGTGCCACCAGCGGAAGACTAGTCGGTAACGAGCAGTACTTC. Its translation: CATSGRLVGNEQYF.

This clonotype was counted at least ten times. The gene calls are TRBV12-3 or TRBV12-4 and TRBJ2-7; D is undetermined. This CDR3 comprises 13 residues. Trimming shortened V by 1 base and J by 4 bases, and 8 bases separated the two germline ends. CDR3 sequence (DNA): TGTGCCAGCAGTTTAGTTGTAGGGTACGAGCAGTACTTC. Protein product: CASSLVVGYEQYF.

As concerns this clonotype: Relative to the germline gene, one junction end is altered; a read error may explain this. This rearrangement joins TRBV11-3 to TRBJ2-3; D is uncertain. The CDR3 totals 15 residues. CDR1 is SGHNT and CDR2 is YENEEA in the germline V gene. Here the CDR3 DNA reads TGTGCCAGCACCTTAGATCGGCATATTACAGATACGCAGTATTTT. Translated: CASTLDRHITDTQYF.

Comments on this clonotype: At one end, the junction sequence differs from germline, possibly due to a read error. CDR3 sequence: CASKEVPSNTGEQFF. As DNA, the CDR3 is TGTGCCAGCAAGGAGGTACCATCGAACACCGGGGAGCAGTTTTTT. The J gene is TRBJ2-2, the V gene TRBV6-6, with D tentatively TRBD2 (5 bases). The CDR3 length is 15 residues. Germline V CDR1 and CDR2: MNHNY, SVGAGI (reference sequence).

The table lists this clonotype with many counts. The chain links TRBV6-6 to TRBJ2-1; weak D call: TRBD1 (6 bases). Germline CDR1 and CDR2: MNHNY and SVGAGI (reference sequence). The CDR3 loop spans 14 amino acids. The V and J ends lost 2 bases and 8 bases respectively, with 13 bases between them. In DNA, the CDR3 is TGTGCCAGCAGTTACGATACAGGGTACTATGAGCAGTTCTTC. Translated, it gives CASSYDTGYYEQFF.

Of note for this clonotype: A much larger clone lies a single base off, so this may be a read error. The gene calls are TRBV28 and TRBJ1-6, with D perhaps TRBD1 (5 bases). V dropped 5 bases and J dropped 8 bases, with 16 bases sitting between them. The CDR3 consists of 15 residues. Germline lookup yields CDR1 MDHEN and CDR2 SYDVKM. CDR3: CASSTLGRDDSPLHF. The CDR3 region has the DNA TGTGCCAGCAGTACTCTGGGACGAGACGATTCACCCCTCCACTTT.

This chain connects TRBV5-1 to TRBJ1-4, with D unresolved. Per germline, CDR1 SGHRS and CDR2 YFSETQ. CDR3 length equals 16 residues. Trimming took 3 bases from V and 1 from J, leaving 13 bases between them. The CDR3 DNA reads as TGCGCCAGCAGCTCGGGCCCGATCGGAACTAATGAAAAACTGTTTTTT. It codes for CASSSGPIGTNEKLFF.

This sequence joins TRBV5-1 and TRBJ2-7; the D is unclear. Per the germline V gene, CDR1 is SGHRS and CDR2 is YFSETQ. V was cut by 0 bases and J by 3 bases, with 10 bases left in between. The CDR3 contains 14 residues. This CDR3 reads CASSLEFSYYEQYF. CDR3 sequence (DNA): TGCGCCAGCAGCTTGGAGTTTAGCTACTACGAGCAGTACTTC.

The rearrangement uses TRBV6-5 and TRBJ2-1; 8 bases align to TRBD2. Trimming at V came to 4 bases and at J to 9 bases, leaving 11 bases not matched to a gene. In germline, CDR1 is MNHEY, CDR2 SVGAGI. The CDR3 contains 15 residues. The CDR3 reads CASSSRSNGRGEQFF. Written as DNA, the CDR3 is TGTGCCAGCAGTTCCAGGAGTAACGGGAGGGGTGAGCAGTTCTTC.

With regard to this clonotype: This may stem from a read error, because a much larger clone lies one nucleotide away. V gene TRBV6-1 combines with J gene TRBJ1-2; 7 bases match TRBD1. The CDR3 totals 16 residues. Germline values: CDR1 MNHNS, CDR2 SASEGT. V lost 7 bases and J lost 7; bases outside the gene matches: 18. CDR3 coding DNA: TGTGCCAGCACCCTAACCGGGACAGCTCGGTGGGGTGGCTACACCTTC. It encodes CASTLTGTARWGGYTF.

Concerning this clonotype itself: A much more abundant neighbour one base away suggests this may be a read error. This chain connects TRBV7-9 to TRBJ1-2; D remains unclear. CDR1 and CDR2 (germline): SEHNR, FQNEAQ (reference sequence). CDR3 size: 13 residues. The CDR3, as DNA: TGTGCCAGCAGCTTCGGCTCCCGGTATGGCAACACCTTC. It translates to CASSFGSRYGNTF. Variable domain in full (rest from reference TRBV7-9 and TRBJ1-2): DTGVSQNPRHKITKRGQNVTFRCDPISEHNRLYWYRQTLGQGPEFLTYFQNEAQLEKSRLLSDRFSAERPKGSFSTLEIQRTEQGDSAMYLCASSFGSRYGNTFGSGTRLTVV.

Remarks on this clonotype: Likely a read error: the CDR3 ends without its conserved phenylalanine or tryptophan. The gene calls are TRBV14 and TRBJ2-1, with TRBD1 identical over 9 bases. CDR1 and CDR2 from the germline V gene are SGHDN and FVKESK. Trimming removed 4 bases from V and 4 bases from J; junction bases left unmatched: 5. The CDR3 totals 15 residues. This CDR3 is CASSPRDRVYNEQFL. In DNA, the CDR3 is TGTGCCAGCAGCCCTAGGGACAGGGTTTACAATGAGCAGTTCCTC.

Concerning this clonotype itself: A read error may account for a junction end that differs from germline. The V call is TRBV29-1, the J call TRBJ2-2, with D tentatively TRBD1 or TRBD2 (5 bases each). CDR3 size: 15 residues. From germline, CDR1 is SQVTM and CDR2 ANQGSEA. The CDR3 DNA follows: TGCTGCGTCCGCGGGCTAGTGGGAGTGGCCGGGGACCTCTTTTTT. Protein product: CCVRGLVGVAGDLFF.

About this clonotype: At one end, the junction sequence differs from germline, possibly due to a read error. This chain links TRBV11-2 with TRBJ2-1, with D uncertain. Germline V CDR1 and CDR2: SGHAT, FQNNGV. This CDR3 spans 17 amino acids. This CDR3 is CASSFTPLRSSFNEQFF. Here the CDR3 DNA reads TGTGCCAGCAGCTTTACTCCACTGAGGAGCTCCTTCAATGAACAGTTCTTC.

The sample holds many counts of this clonotype. The CDR3 region has the DNA TGTGCCAGCAGTGACGGACTAGCGGCTAATGAGCAGTTCTTC. This translates into CASSDGLAANEQFF. V and J are TRBV6-5 and TRBJ2-1; 10 bases agree with TRBD2. Germline V lookup: CDR1 MNHEY, CDR2 SVGAGI. The trim removed 5 bases at V and 7 bases at J, leaving 5 bases unmatched. The CDR3 runs 14 residues.

About this clonotype itself: Its ends do not fully match the called genes, so a read error is possible. The chain has TRBV29-1 and TRBJ2-6, with D possibly matching TRBD1 (5 bases). CDR3 size: 15 residues. CDR1 is SQVTM, CDR2 ANQGSEA, per germline. The CDR3 protein is CSVRVDGFGANVMTF. Written as DNA, the CDR3 is TGCAGCGTTCGCGTGGACGGCTTTGGGGCCAACGTCATGACTTTC.